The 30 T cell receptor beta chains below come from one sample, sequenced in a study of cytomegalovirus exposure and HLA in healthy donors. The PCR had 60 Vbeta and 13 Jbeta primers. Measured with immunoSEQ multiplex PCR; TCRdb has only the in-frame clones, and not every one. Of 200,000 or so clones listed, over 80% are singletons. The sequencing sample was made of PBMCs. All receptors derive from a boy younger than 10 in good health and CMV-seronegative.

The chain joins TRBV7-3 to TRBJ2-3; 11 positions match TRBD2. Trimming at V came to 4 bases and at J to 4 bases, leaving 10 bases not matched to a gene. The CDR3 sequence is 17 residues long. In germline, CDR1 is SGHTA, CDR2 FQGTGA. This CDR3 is CASSSGTSGFVPDTQYF. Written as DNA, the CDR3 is TGTGCCAGCAGCTCCGGGACTAGCGGATTCGTCCCAGATACGCAGTATTTT.

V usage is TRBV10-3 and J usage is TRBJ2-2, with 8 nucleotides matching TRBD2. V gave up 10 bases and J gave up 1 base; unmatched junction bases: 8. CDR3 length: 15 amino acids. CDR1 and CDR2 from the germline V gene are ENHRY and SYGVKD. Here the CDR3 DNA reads TGTGCCAGCTTCGCGGGAGGAATGAACACCGGGGAGCTGTTTTTT. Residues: CASFAGGMNTGELFF.

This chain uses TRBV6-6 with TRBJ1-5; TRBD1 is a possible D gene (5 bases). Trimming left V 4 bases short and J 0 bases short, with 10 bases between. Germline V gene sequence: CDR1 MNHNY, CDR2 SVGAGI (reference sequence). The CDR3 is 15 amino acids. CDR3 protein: CASSWGGRSNQPQHF. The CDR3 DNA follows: TGTGCCAGCAGTTGGGGGGGTCGTAGCAATCAGCCCCAGCATTTT.

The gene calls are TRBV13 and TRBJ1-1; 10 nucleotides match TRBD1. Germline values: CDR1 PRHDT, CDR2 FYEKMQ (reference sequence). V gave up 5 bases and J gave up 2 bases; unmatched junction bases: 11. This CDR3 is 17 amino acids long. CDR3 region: CASSLVGTGEYNTEAFF. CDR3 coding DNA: TGTGCCAGCAGCCTTGTTGGGACAGGGGAATACAACACTGAAGCTTTCTTT. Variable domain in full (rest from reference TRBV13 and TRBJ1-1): AAGVIQSPRHLIKEKRETATLKCYPIPRHDTVYWYQQGPGQDPQFLISFYEKMQSDKGSIPDRFSAQQFSDYHSELNMSSLELGDSALYFCASSLVGTGEYNTEAFFGQGTRLTVV.

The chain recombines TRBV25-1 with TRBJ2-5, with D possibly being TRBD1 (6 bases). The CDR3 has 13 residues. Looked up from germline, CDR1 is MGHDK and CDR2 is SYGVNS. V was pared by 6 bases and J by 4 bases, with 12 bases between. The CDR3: CASRAGVRETQYF. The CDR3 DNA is TGTGCCAGCAGAGCAGGGGTTCGAGAGACCCAGTACTTC.

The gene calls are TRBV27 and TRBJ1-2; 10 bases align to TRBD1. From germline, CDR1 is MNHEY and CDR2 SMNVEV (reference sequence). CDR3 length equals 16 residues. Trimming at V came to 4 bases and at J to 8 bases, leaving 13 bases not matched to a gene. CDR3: CASSSDRGERAGGYTF. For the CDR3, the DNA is TGTGCCAGCAGTTCGGACAGGGGGGAACGGGCGGGAGGCTACACCTTC.

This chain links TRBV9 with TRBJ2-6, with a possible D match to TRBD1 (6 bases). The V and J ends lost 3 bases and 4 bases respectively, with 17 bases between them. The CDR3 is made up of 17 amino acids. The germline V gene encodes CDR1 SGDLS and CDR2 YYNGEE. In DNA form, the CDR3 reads TGTGCCAGCAGCGACACACCCCAGGGGTACGGGGCCAACGTCCTGACTTTC. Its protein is CASSDTPQGYGANVLTF.

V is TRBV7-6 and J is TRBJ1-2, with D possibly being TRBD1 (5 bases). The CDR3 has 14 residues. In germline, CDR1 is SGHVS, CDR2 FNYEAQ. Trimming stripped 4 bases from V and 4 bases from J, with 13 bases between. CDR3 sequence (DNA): TGTGCCAGCAGCTCTCCCGGGACTGCCTATGGCTACACCTTC. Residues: CASSSPGTAYGYTF.

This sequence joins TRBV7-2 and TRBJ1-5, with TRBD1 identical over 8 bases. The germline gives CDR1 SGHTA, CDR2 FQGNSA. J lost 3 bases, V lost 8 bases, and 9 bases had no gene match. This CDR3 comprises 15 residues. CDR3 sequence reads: CASARTGLSNQPQHF. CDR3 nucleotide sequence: TGTGCCAGCGCAAGGACAGGGTTATCCAATCAGCCCCAGCATTTT.

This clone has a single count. CDR3 protein: CASSQGARGSTF. The DNA of the CDR3 is TGTGCCAGCAGCCAAGGAGCCCGGGGGAGCACCTTC. The chain is built from TRBV14 and TRBJ1-2; weak D call: TRBD1 (5 bases). Germline V gene data show CDR1 as SGHDN and CDR2 as FVKESK. Trimming pared 1 base from V and 13 bases from J, leaving 13 bases between. The length of the CDR3 is 12 residues.

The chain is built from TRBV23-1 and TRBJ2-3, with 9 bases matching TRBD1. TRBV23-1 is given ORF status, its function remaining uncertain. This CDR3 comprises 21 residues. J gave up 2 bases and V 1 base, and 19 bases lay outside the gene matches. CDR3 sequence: CASSQCIPGQGGLVNTDTQYF. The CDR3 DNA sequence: TGCGCCAGCAGTCAATGTATTCCGGGACAGGGAGGACTAGTTAACACAGATACGCAGTATTTT.

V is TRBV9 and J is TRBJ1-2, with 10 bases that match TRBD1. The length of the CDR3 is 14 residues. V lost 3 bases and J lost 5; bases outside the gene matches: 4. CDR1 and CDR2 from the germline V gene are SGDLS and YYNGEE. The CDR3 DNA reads TGTGCCAGCAGCGGCGGGACAGGGGCTTATGGCTACACCTTC. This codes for CASSGGTGAYGYTF.

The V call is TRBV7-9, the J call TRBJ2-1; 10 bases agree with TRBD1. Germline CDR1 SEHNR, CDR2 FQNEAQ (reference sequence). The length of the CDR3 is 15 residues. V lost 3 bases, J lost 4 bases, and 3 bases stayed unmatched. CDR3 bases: TGTGCCAGCAGCTTCGGACAGGGGGTGTACAATGAGCAGTTCTTC. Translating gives CASSFGQGVYNEQFF.

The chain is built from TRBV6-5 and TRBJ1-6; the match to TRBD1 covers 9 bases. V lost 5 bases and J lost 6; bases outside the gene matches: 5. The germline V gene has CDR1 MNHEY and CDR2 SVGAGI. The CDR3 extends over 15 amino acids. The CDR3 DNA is TGTGCCAGCAGTCGGGGACAGGGAGTTAATTCACCCCTCCACTTT. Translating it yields CASSRGQGVNSPLHF.

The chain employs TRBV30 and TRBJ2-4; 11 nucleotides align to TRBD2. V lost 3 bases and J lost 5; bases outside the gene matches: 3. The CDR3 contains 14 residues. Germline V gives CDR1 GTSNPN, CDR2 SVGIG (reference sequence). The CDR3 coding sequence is TGTGCCTGGAGGACGGGACTAGCGGAAAACATTCAGTACTTC. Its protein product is CAWRTGLAENIQYF.

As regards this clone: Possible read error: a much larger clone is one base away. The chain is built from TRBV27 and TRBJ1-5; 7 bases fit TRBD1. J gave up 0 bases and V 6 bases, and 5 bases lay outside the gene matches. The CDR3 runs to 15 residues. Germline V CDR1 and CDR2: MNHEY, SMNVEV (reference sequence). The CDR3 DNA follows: TGTGCCAGCAGCCCGGACAGGTATAGCAATCAGCCCCAGCATTTT. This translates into CASSPDRYSNQPQHF.

CDR3 in DNA: TGTGCCAGCAGCTTCCTAGCGGGGGGGTCGGGCGAGCAGTACTTC. It specifies CASSFLAGGSGEQYF. This chain uses TRBV7-2 with TRBJ2-5; 12 bases agree with TRBD2. Judging by the DNA end, TRBJ2-7 fits better; the J call may be wrong. This CDR3 has 15 residues. Germline V gene lookup returns CDR1 SGHTA and CDR2 FQGNSA.

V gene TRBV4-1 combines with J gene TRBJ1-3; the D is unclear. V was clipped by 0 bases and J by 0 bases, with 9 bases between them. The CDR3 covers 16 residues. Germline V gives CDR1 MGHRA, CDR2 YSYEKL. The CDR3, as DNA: TGCGCCAGCAGCCAAGAGGTCCCCAGCTCTGGAAACACCATATATTTT. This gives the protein CASSQEVPSSGNTIYF.

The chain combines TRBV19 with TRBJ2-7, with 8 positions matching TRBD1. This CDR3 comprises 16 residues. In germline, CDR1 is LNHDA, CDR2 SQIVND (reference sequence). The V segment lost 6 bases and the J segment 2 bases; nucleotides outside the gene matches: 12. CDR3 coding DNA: TGTGCCAGTAGAAGAACAATCCGGGACAGGCCCTACGAGCAGTACTTC. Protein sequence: CASRRTIRDRPYEQYF.

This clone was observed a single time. The CDR3 sequence is CAISDLAEEETQYF. Written as DNA, the CDR3 is TGTGCCATCAGTGACCTAGCGGAGGAAGAGACCCAGTACTTC. The V gene is TRBV10-3, the J gene TRBJ2-5; 7 positions match TRBD2. After removal of 3 bases from V and 3 bases from J, the junction contained 4 bases not matched to a gene. Germline CDR1 ENHRY, CDR2 SYGVKD. This CDR3 spans 14 amino acids.

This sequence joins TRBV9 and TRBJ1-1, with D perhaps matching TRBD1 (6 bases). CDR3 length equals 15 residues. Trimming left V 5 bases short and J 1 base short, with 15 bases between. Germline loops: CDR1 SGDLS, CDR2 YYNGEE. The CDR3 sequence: CASRAATGANTEAFF. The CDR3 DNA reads TGTGCCAGCAGAGCGGCGACAGGAGCGAACACTGAAGCTTTCTTT.

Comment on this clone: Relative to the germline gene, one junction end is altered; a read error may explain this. Here the CDR3 DNA reads TGTGCTAGCAGCTATGGACTAGCGGGAGCGAATGAGCAGTTCTTC. Its translation: CASSYGLAGANEQFF. The J gene is TRBJ2-1, the V gene TRBV7-7; 13 nucleotides agree with TRBD2. The CDR3 is 15 amino acids. Germline values: CDR1 SSHAT, CDR2 FNYEAQ (reference sequence).

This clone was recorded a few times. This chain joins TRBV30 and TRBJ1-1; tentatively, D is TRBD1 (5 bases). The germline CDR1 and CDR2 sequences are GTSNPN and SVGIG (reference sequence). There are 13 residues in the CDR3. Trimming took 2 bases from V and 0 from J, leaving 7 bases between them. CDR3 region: CAWSKQVNTEAFF. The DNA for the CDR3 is TGTGCCTGGAGTAAACAGGTGAACACTGAAGCTTTCTTT.

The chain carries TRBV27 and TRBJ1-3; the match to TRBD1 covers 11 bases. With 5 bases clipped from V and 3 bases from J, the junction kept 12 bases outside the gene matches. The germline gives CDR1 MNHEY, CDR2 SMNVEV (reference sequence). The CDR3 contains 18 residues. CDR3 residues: CASSPGPGQGVFGNTIYF. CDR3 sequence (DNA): TGTGCCAGCAGTCCCGGACCGGGACAGGGGGTTTTTGGAAACACCATATATTTT.

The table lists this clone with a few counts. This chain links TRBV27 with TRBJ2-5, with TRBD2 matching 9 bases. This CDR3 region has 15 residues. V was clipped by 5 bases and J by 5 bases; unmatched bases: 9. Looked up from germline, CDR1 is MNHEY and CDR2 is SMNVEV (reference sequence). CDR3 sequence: CASSPLGTSMETQYF. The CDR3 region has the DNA TGTGCCAGCAGTCCCCTCGGGACTAGCATGGAGACCCAGTACTTC.

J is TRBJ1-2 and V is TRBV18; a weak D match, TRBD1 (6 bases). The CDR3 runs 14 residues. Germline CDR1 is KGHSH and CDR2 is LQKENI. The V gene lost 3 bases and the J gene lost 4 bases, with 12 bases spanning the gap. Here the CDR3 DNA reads TGTGCCAGCTCACCGAACAGGGTTCCCTATGGCTACACCTTC. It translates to CASSPNRVPYGYTF.

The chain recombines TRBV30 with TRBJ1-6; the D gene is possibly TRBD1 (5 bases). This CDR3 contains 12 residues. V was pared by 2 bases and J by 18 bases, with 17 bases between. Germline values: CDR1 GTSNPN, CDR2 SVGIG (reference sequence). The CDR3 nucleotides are TGTGCCTGGAGTCCCTCGTGGCAGGGTCCCCACTTT. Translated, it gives CAWSPSWQGPHF. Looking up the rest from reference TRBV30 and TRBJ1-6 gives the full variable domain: SQTIHQWPATLVQPVGSPLSLECTVEGTSNPNLYWYRQAAGRGLQLLFYSVGIGQISSEVPQNLSASRPQDRQFILSSKKLLLSDSGFYLCAWSPSWQGPHFGNGTRLTVT.

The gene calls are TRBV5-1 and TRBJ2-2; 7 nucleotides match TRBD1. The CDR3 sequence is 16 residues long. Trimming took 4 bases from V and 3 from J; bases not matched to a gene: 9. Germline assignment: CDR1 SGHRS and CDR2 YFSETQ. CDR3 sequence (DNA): TGCGCCAGCAGCATAACAGGGGAGTGGGACACCGGGGAGCTGTTTTTT. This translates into CASSITGEWDTGELFF. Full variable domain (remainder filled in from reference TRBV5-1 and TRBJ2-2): KAGVTQTPRYLIKTRGQQVTLSCSPISGHRSVSWYQQTPGQGLQFLFEYFSETQRNKGNFPGRFSGRQFSNSRSEMNVSTLELGDSALYLCASSITGEWDTGELFFGEGSRLTVL.

CDR3 bases: TGCGCCAGCAGCCCGAGACTAGCGGGGGGTTCCGACGAGCAGTACTTC. This codes for CASSPRLAGGSDEQYF. The chain couples TRBV5-1 to TRBJ2-5; 13 bases map to TRBD2. The J call may be mistaken, given a closer DNA end match to TRBJ2-7. Germline V gene data show CDR1 as SGHRS and CDR2 as YFSETQ. This CDR3 is built from 16 residues.

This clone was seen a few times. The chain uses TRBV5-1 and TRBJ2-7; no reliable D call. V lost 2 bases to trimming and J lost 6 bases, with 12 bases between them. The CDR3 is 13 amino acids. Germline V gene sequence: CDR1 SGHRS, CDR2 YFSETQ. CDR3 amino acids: CASSFQESGEQYF. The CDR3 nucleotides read TGCGCCAGCAGCTTTCAAGAGTCTGGCGAGCAGTACTTC. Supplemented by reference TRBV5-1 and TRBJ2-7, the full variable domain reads KAGVTQTPRYLIKTRGQQVTLSCSPISGHRSVSWYQQTPGQGLQFLFEYFSETQRNKGNFPGRFSGRQFSNSRSEMNVSTLELGDSALYLCASSFQESGEQYFGPGTRLTVT.